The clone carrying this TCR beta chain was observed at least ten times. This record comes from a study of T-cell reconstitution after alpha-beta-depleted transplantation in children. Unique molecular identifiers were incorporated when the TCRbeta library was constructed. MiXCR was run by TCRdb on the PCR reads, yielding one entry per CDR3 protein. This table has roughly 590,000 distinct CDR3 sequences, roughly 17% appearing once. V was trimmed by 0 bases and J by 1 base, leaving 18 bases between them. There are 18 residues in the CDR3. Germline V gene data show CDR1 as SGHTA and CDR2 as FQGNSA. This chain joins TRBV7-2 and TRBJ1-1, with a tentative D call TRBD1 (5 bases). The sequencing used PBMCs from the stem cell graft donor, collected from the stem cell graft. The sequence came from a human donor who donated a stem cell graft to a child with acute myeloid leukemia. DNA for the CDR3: TGTGCCAGCAGCTTAGCCCTGGGGGTAGCACAGACGAACACTGAAGCTTTCTTT. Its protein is CASSLALGVAQTNTEAFF.